Following are 26 T cell receptor beta chains from one sample sequenced in a study of Ad26.COV2.S vaccination and SARS-CoV-2 variants. Method: immunoSEQ multiplex PCR; TCRdb's copy keeps in-frame clones and lacks some. There are some 520,000 clones in the sample; around nine tenths occur only once, and around 13% lies in the top ten. Treatment noted: roughly 18 received Ad26.COV2.S at low or high dose, single or two shots; 5 received placebo; per-sample allocation not given. Sampling was performed 63 days after the first vaccine or placebo injection. Sample: peripheral blood, taken in a trial of Ad26.COV2.S vaccine versus placebo. The receptors come from a person aged 18 to 65 who received the Ad26.COV2.S COVID-19 vaccine or a placebo.

The chain couples TRBV29-1 to TRBJ2-7; 8 bases fit TRBD2. Trimming took 4 bases from V and 6 from J; bases not matched to a gene: 20. Germline-derived CDR1 and CDR2 are SQVTM and ANQGSEA. This CDR3 spans 17 amino acids. CDR3 DNA sequence: TGCAGCGTTGTTTTGTATATTGTTGGGACTAGGTTTGGCGAGCAGTACTTC. It is translated as CSVVLYIVGTRFGEQYF.

The V call is TRBV5-1, the J call TRBJ2-1, with a possible D match to TRBD2 (7 bases). With 4 bases removed from V and 8 bases from J, the gap between germline ends came to 19 bases. CDR1 SGHRS and CDR2 YFSETQ come from the germline V gene. The CDR3 has 15 amino acids. CDR3 region: CASSPGTTHRDEQFF. The CDR3, as DNA: TGCGCCAGCAGCCCCGGGACTACCCACAGGGATGAGCAGTTCTTC.

The rearrangement joins TRBV9 to TRBJ2-1, with TRBD2 matching 8 bases. The junction had 7 bases not matched to a gene; V was cut back by 0 bases and J by 8 bases. The CDR3 is 15 amino acids. Germline loops: CDR1 SGDLS, CDR2 YYNGEE. CDR3 DNA: TGTGCCAGCAGCGTAGGTACGGGAGGGGGGTATGAGCAGTTCTTC. Its protein is CASSVGTGGGYEQFF.

Note on this clone: Different DNA sequences within this sample yield the same CDR3. The rearrangement uses TRBV5-1 and TRBJ1-3; tentative D call: TRBD1 (5 bases). V was cut by 4 bases and J by 2 bases, with 10 bases left in between. Germline CDR1 reads SGHRS; CDR2 reads YFSETQ. The CDR3 length is 14 residues. CDR3 loop: CASSRGGAGNTIYF. Written as DNA, the CDR3 is TGCGCCAGCAGCCGGGGGGGGGCTGGAAACACCATATATTTT.

The rearrangement joins TRBV19 to TRBJ1-1; D uncertain. This CDR3 comprises 15 residues. From germline, CDR1 is LNHDA and CDR2 SQIVND (reference sequence). Trimming pared 3 bases from V and 4 bases from J, leaving 15 bases between. The CDR3 bases are TGTGCCAGTAGTATCCTATCAGGTCTATTCACTGAAGCTTTCTTT. It codes for CASSILSGLFTEAFF.

In the case of this clone: The same CDR3 arises from other DNA sequences in this sample as well. This rearrangement joins TRBV12-3 or TRBV12-4 to TRBJ1-1; no clear D gene. Trimming pared 3 bases from V and 2 bases from J, leaving 7 bases between. The CDR3 sequence is 13 residues long. CDR3 DNA: TGTGCCAGCAGTTTGGGTTTAAACACTGAAGCTTTCTTT. It encodes CASSLGLNTEAFF.

The chain uses TRBV4-1 and TRBJ2-1; 7 bases are a match to TRBD1. Trimming removed 4 bases from V and 4 bases from J; junction bases left unmatched: 7. The germline V gene has CDR1 MGHRA and CDR2 YSYEKL. The CDR3 totals 15 residues. The CDR3 spells CASSLQGNLYNEQFF. CDR3 nucleotide sequence: TGCGCCAGCAGCCTACAGGGGAACTTATACAATGAGCAGTTCTTC.

A word on this clone: The same CDR3 also results from other DNA sequences found in this sample. The gene calls are TRBV30 and TRBJ1-6, with no clear D. V was clipped by 3 bases and J by 0 bases, with 3 bases between them. The germline V gene encodes CDR1 GTSNPN and CDR2 SVGIG (reference sequence). The CDR3 runs 13 residues. The CDR3 loop is CAWRPSYNSPLHF. DNA of the CDR3: TGTGCCTGGAGGCCCTCCTATAATTCACCCCTCCACTTT.

The J gene is TRBJ1-1, the V gene TRBV4-1, with no clear D. Germline-derived CDR1 and CDR2 are MGHRA and YSYEKL. The CDR3 spans 13 residues. The V gene lost 1 base and the J gene lost 6 bases, with 9 bases spanning the gap. The CDR3 nucleotides are TGCGCCAGCAGCCAAGGAGGAAGAGCTGAAGCTTTCTTT. Its translation is CASSQGGRAEAFF.

The genes are TRBV5-6 and TRBJ1-1; TRBD1 matches at 9 bases. The V and J ends lost 6 bases and 0 bases, in that order; junction bases with no gene match: 15. The CDR3 runs to 18 residues. The germline CDR1 and CDR2 sequences are SGHDT and YYEEEE. As DNA, the CDR3 is TGTGCCAGCATTATGCTTCGAGGGACAGGGAACTTGAACACTGAAGCTTTCTTT. Its translation: CASIMLRGTGNLNTEAFF. The full variable domain, with the rest looked up from reference TRBV5-6 and TRBJ1-1, is DAGVTQSPTHLIKTRGQQVTLRCSPKSGHDTVSWYQQALGQGPQFIFQYYEEEERQRGNFPDRFSGHQFPNYSSELNVNALLLGDSALYLCASIMLRGTGNLNTEAFFGQGTRLTVV.

The V call is TRBV19, the J call TRBJ1-1; D gene unclear. The CDR3 loop spans 16 amino acids. V was cut by 0 bases and J by 0 bases, with 11 bases left in between. From germline, CDR1 is LNHDA and CDR2 SQIVND (reference sequence). CDR3 sequence reads: CASSIDSATMNTEAFF. CDR3 coding DNA: TGTGCCAGTAGTATAGATAGTGCGACCATGAACACTGAAGCTTTCTTT.

In this sample, this clone turned up once. The rearrangement joins TRBV12-3 or TRBV12-4 to TRBJ1-5, with TRBD1 matching 9 bases. V trimming: 7 bases; J trimming: 7 bases; junction bases outside the gene matches: 5. The CDR3 covers 13 residues. The CDR3 DNA is TGTGCCAGCAACAGGGGGCCGGGGCAGCCCCAGCATTTT. Translating it yields CASNRGPGQPQHF.

The chain combines TRBV19 with TRBJ2-3; D possibly corresponds to TRBD1 (5 bases). Germline V gene lookup returns CDR1 LNHDA and CDR2 SQIVND (reference sequence). The CDR3 is 14 amino acids. V dropped 3 bases and J dropped 1 base, with 8 bases sitting between them. CDR3 residues: CASSILGRTDTQYF. Written as DNA, the CDR3 is TGTGCCAGTAGTATTCTGGGGCGCACAGATACGCAGTATTTT.

This chain joins TRBV7-9 and TRBJ2-1; a possible D gene is TRBD1 (6 bases). CDR3 length: 12 amino acids. From germline, CDR1 is SEHNR and CDR2 FQNEAQ (reference sequence). Trimming shortened V by 5 bases and J by 8 bases, and 10 bases separated the two germline ends. The CDR3 reads CASSGDTHEQFF. The CDR3, as DNA: TGTGCCAGCAGCGGGGACACCCATGAGCAGTTCTTC.

This clone turned up a few times. The chain uses TRBV5-1 and TRBJ2-3; TRBD2 agrees at 10 bases. The CDR3 contains 15 residues. J was trimmed by 5 bases and V by 7 bases; bases with no gene match: 10. CDR1 SGHRS and CDR2 YFSETQ come from the germline V gene. The CDR3 sequence is CASAPSGSRIDTQYF. DNA for the CDR3: TGCGCCAGCGCCCCTAGCGGGAGCCGTATAGATACGCAGTATTTT.

The CDR3 coding sequence is TGTGCCAGCAGTTTACCCGGGCTGAGTCGAGGGCGCACCTTC. Residues: CASSLPGLSRGRTF. The V gene is TRBV28, the J gene TRBJ1-2; the D is unclear. Trimming left V 2 bases short and J 13 bases short, with 20 bases between. The germline V gene has CDR1 MDHEN and CDR2 SYDVKM. The length of the CDR3 is 14 residues.

The chain is built from TRBV7-2 and TRBJ2-1, with D perhaps matching TRBD2 (5 bases). V lost 5 bases, J lost 4 bases, and 12 bases lay in between. The germline CDR1 and CDR2 sequences are SGHTA and FQGNSA. The length of the CDR3 is 14 residues. The CDR3 DNA sequence: TGTGCCAGCAGCCTGCGGAGGCTGTACAATGAGCAGTTCTTC. Residues: CASSLRRLYNEQFF.

The chain has TRBV18 and TRBJ1-2; D gene ambiguous. Looked up from germline, CDR1 is KGHSH and CDR2 is LQKENI. The CDR3 is 14 amino acids. The germline V and J ends were trimmed by 2 bases and 0 bases, with 7 bases remaining between them. This CDR3 is CASSPSTTNYGYTF. CDR3 coding DNA: TGTGCCAGCTCACCAAGCACAACTAACTATGGCTACACCTTC.

The chain is built from TRBV28 and TRBJ1-3; 7 bases fit TRBD1. The CDR3 has 16 residues. V dropped 5 bases and J dropped 4; count of bases not matched to a gene: 11. Germline lookup yields CDR1 MDHEN and CDR2 SYDVKM. The CDR3 here is CASSTGAPGGGNTIYF. CDR3 in DNA: TGTGCCAGCAGTACAGGGGCGCCGGGAGGGGGAAACACCATATATTTT. The complete variable domain, with remaining parts taken from reference TRBV28 and TRBJ1-3, reads DVKVTQSSRYLVKRTGEKVFLECVQDMDHENMFWYRQDPGLGLRLIYFSYDVKMKEKGDIPEGYSVSREKKERFSLILESASTNQTSMYLCASSTGAPGGGNTIYFGEGSWLTVV.

The chain links TRBV27 to TRBJ1-1; a possible D gene is TRBD1 (5 bases). Germline loops: CDR1 MNHEY, CDR2 SMNVEV (reference sequence). V was pared by 3 bases and J by 6 bases, with 14 bases between. CDR3 length: 14 amino acids. The CDR3 region is CASSFSLGGAEAFF. CDR3 DNA sequence: TGTGCCAGCAGTTTTTCTTTGGGGGGGGCTGAAGCTTTCTTT.

The chain is built from TRBV6-2 or TRBV6-3 and TRBJ1-2, with D possibly matching TRBD1 (6 bases). The germline V and J ends were trimmed by 7 bases and 4 bases, with 16 bases remaining between them. Germline CDR1 MNHEY, CDR2 SVGEGT. The CDR3 loop spans 14 amino acids. CDR3 protein: CASIPSGAGYGYTF. Written as DNA, the CDR3 is TGTGCCAGCATCCCGTCGGGGGCTGGCTATGGCTACACCTTC.

The V and J genes are TRBV27 and TRBJ1-5; no firm D call. The CDR3 covers 17 residues. The V gene's germline CDR1 is MNHEY and CDR2 SMNVEV (reference sequence). V dropped 6 bases and J dropped 2 bases, with 20 bases sitting between them. The CDR3 sequence: CASSRYVGGTGNQPQHF. The CDR3 DNA reads TGTGCCAGCAGCCGTTATGTCGGAGGAACGGGCAATCAGCCCCAGCATTTT.

The gene calls are TRBV5-8 and TRBJ2-7; tentative D call: TRBD1 (6 bases). V lost 4 bases to trimming and J lost 7 bases, with 24 bases between them. Per the germline V gene, CDR1 is SGHTS and CDR2 is YDEGEE. The CDR3 totals 16 residues. CDR3 protein: CASSQRRRTAGVEQYF. DNA of the CDR3: TGTGCCAGCAGCCAGCGCCGGCGGACAGCCGGTGTGGAGCAGTACTTC.

The chain carries TRBV6-1 and TRBJ1-1, with unresolved D. V lost 1 base, J lost 3 bases, and 18 bases lay in between. The CDR3 contains 17 residues. Germline V gene data show CDR1 as MNHNS and CDR2 as SASEGT. CDR3 bases: TGTGCCAGCAGTGAAGGATGGTACGGTCCGAGGGACACTGAAGCTTTCTTT. Translated, it gives CASSEGWYGPRDTEAFF.

The gene calls are TRBV6-6 and TRBJ2-1; 7 bases line up with TRBD1. This CDR3 is built from 17 residues. From germline, CDR1 is MNHNY and CDR2 SVGAGI (reference sequence). Trimming took 5 bases from V and 1 from J; bases not matched to a gene: 11. The CDR3 sequence: CASSHARDSWSYNEQFF. Written as DNA, the CDR3 is TGTGCCAGCAGTCACGCCCGGGACAGTTGGTCCTACAATGAGCAGTTCTTC.

V and J are TRBV11-2 and TRBJ2-7; D not resolved. Germline CDR1 reads SGHAT; CDR2 reads FQNNGV. This CDR3 spans 12 amino acids. The germline V and J ends were trimmed by 4 bases and 3 bases, with 7 bases remaining between them. Here the CDR3 reads CASSSYYYEQYF. The DNA for the CDR3 is TGTGCCAGCAGCTCGTACTACTACGAGCAGTACTTC.